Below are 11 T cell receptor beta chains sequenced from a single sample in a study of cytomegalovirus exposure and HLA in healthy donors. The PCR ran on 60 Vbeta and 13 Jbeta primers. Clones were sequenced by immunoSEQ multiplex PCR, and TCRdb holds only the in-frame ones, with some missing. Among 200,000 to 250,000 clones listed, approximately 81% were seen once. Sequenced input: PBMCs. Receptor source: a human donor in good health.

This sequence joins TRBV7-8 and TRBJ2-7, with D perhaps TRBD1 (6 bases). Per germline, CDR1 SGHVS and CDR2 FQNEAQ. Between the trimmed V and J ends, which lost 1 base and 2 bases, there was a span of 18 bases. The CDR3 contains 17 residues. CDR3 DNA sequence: TGTGCCAGCAGCTTAGTTAATACTCCGGGGACAACCTACGAGCAGTACTTC. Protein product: CASSLVNTPGTTYEQYF.

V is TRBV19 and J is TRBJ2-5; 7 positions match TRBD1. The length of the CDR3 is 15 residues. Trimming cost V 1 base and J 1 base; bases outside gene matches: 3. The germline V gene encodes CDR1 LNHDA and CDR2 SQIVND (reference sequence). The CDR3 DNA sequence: TGTGCCAGTAGTATAGCTGGGACAGCCCAAGAGACCCAGTACTTC. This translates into CASSIAGTAQETQYF.

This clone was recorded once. CDR3 nucleotides: TGTGCCAGCAGTTTATCCGGGGGGCCGGCGGAGCAGTACTTC. Protein: CASSLSGGPAEQYF. This chain connects TRBV27 to TRBJ2-7; possible D gene TRBD2, 7 bases. With 0 bases removed from V and 7 bases from J, the gap between germline ends came to 13 bases. The germline gives CDR1 MNHEY, CDR2 SMNVEV (reference sequence). The CDR3 is 14 residues long.

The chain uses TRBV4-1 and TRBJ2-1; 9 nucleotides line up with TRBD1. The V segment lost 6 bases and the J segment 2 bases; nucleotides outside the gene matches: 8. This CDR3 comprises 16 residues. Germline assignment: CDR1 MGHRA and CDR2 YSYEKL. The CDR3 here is CASSPNYRGPYNEQFF. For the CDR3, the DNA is TGCGCCAGCAGTCCGAACTACAGGGGGCCCTACAATGAGCAGTTCTTC.

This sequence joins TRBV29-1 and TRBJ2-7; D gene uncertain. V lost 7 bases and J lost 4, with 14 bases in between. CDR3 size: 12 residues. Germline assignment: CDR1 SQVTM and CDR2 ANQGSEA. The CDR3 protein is CSAINPTYEQYF. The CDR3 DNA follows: TGCAGCGCAATTAACCCCACTTACGAGCAGTACTTC.

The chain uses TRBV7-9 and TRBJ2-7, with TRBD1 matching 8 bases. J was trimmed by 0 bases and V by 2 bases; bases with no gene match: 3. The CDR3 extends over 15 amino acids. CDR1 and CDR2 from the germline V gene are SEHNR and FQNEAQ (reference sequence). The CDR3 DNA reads TGTGCCAGCAGCTTAAGGACAGGGACCTCCTACGAGCAGTACTTC. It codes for CASSLRTGTSYEQYF.

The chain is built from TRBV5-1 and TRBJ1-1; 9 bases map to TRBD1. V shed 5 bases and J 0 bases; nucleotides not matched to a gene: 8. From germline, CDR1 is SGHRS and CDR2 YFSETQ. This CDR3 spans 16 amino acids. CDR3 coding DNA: TGCGCCAGCAGATCCGGGACAGGGTCGATGAACACTGAAGCTTTCTTT. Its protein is CASRSGTGSMNTEAFF.

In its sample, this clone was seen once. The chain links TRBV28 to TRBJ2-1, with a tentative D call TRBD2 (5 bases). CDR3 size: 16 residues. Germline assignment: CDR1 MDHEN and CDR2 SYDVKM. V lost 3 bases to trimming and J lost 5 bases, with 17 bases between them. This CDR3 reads CASSFGENRLDNEQFF. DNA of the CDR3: TGTGCCAGCAGTTTTGGGGAGAACCGGCTAGACAATGAGCAGTTCTTC.

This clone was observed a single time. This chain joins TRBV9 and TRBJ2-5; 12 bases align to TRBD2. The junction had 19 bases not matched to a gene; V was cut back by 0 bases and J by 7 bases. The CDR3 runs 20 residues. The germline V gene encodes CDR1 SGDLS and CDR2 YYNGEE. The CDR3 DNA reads TGTGCCAGCAGCGTAGCCTCGTCGGCCCCCTCTAGCGGGAGGGCCGCGACCCAGTACTTC. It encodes CASSVASSAPSSGRAATQYF. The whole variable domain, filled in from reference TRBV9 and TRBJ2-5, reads DSGVTQTPKHLITATGQRVTLRCSPRSGDLSVYWYQQSLDQGLQFLIQYYNGEERAKGNILERFSAQQFPDLHSELNLSSLELGDSALYFCASSVASSAPSSGRAATQYFGPGTRLLVL.

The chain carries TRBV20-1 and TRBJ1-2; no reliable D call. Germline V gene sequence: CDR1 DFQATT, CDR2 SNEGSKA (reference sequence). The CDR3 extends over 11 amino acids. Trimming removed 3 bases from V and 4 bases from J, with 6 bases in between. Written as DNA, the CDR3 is TGCAGTGCTAGTTTTAGCTATGGCTACACCTTC. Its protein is CSASFSYGYTF.

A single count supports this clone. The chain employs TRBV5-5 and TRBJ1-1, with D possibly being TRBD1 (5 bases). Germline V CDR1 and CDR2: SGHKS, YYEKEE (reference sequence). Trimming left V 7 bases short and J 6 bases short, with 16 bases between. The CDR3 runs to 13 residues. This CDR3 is CASRAGGWAEAFF. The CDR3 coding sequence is TGTGCCAGCCGAGCGGGGGGGTGGGCTGAAGCTTTCTTT.